Described below is a single T cell receptor (beta chain) sequence and its context. No antigen is known for it. Between the trimmed V and J ends, which lost 4 bases and 6 bases, there was a span of 9 bases. CDR1 is LGHDT, CDR2 YNNKEL, per germline (reference sequence). CDR3 size: 13 residues. This record comes from a study of T cells after yellow fever vaccination. Study-level results: Post-booster samples contained most primary-vaccination clones (approximately 96% CD4, approximately 88% CD8).

TCRdb re-called the 5' RACE reads with MiXCR, one entry per CDR3 protein. The sample lists under 700,000 distinct CDR3 sequences, less than 20% seen once, with roughly a sixth in the top ten. The sample was PBMCs, taken around 5 days after the first yellow fever vaccination. The clonotype was recovered from a young man who received the YFV17D yellow fever vaccine. V usage is TRBV3-1 and J usage is TRBJ2-2, with D possibly being TRBD2 (6 bases). The CDR3 sequence is CASSPWGAGELFF. CDR3 nucleotide sequence: TGTGCCAGCAGCCCCTGGGGGGCCGGGGAGCTGTTTTTT.